One sample yielded the 10 T cell receptor beta chains listed below, sequenced in a study of T cells after yellow fever vaccination (dated by TCRdb to the late 2010s). Library creation used 5' RACE. The sequencer listed for this sample is Illumina HiSeq 2500. TCRdb itself trimmed the public reads at Q25 with fastp, ran MiXCR and retained productive beta chains. Rows are combined by CDR3 protein, so each entry shows the most common genes and DNA. The sample table records over 150,000 distinct CDR3 sequences; approximately 6.2% of these occur just once. The top ten hold roughly 3% of the sample. The treatment or condition label of this sample denotes: live attenuated yellow fever vaccine strain. This specimen consisted of CD4+ T cells sorted from PBMCs, obtained on the day of the first yellow fever vaccination. The receptors were gathered from a man aged 18-30 years who received the YFV17D yellow fever vaccine.

This clonotype was recorded a few times. V gene TRBV5-1 combines with J gene TRBJ2-7; D remains ambiguous. Germline V gene data show CDR1 as SGHRS and CDR2 as YFSETQ. There are 11 residues in the CDR3. Trimming cost V 0 bases and J 7 bases, with 5 bases left between them. CDR3 in DNA: TGCGCCAGCAGCTTGGCACAGGAGCAGTACTTC. Protein: CASSLAQEQYF.

This clonotype turned up a few times. V usage is TRBV18 and J usage is TRBJ2-4; D is perhaps TRBD2 (5 bases). V was pared by 3 bases and J by 1 base, with 7 bases between. The CDR3 has 14 residues. Looked up from germline, CDR1 is KGHSH and CDR2 is LQKENI. The CDR3 protein is CASSPPGAKNIQYF. CDR3 DNA: TGTGCCAGCTCACCCCCGGGGGCCAAAAACATTCAGTACTTC. The full variable domain, its missing parts supplied by reference TRBV18 and TRBJ2-4, is NAGVMQNPRHLVRRRGQEARLRCSPMKGHSHVYWYRQLPEEGLKFMVYLQKENIIDESGMPKERFSAEFPKEGPSILRIQQVVRGDSAAYFCASSPPGAKNIQYFGAGTRLSVL.

Remarks on this clonotype: This clone may be a read error of a much larger clone one base away. The chain has TRBV12-1 and TRBJ2-5; the listed D gene, TRBD1, was not tested against the DNA. TRBV12-1 is a pseudogene locus. The CDR3 is made up of 14 amino acids. The CDR3 DNA reads as TGTGCCAGCAGCTCGAGGGGGGTAGGGGAGACCAAGTACTTC. Amino acid sequence: CASSSRGVGETKYF.

The chain uses TRBV5-6 and TRBJ2-5; D is possibly TRBD1 (6 bases). Germline-derived CDR1 and CDR2 are SGHDT and YYEEEE. The V and J ends lost 4 bases and 5 bases respectively, with 21 bases between them. The CDR3 loop spans 16 amino acids. CDR3 loop: CASSMLDRHPQETQYF. For the CDR3, the DNA is TGTGCCAGCAGCATGCTCGACAGGCACCCGCAGGAGACCCAGTACTTC.

This clonotype was detected many times. The chain carries TRBV11-1 and TRBJ2-2, with a possible D match to TRBD2 (5 bases). Looked up from germline, CDR1 is SGHAT and CDR2 is FQDESV (reference sequence). The CDR3 runs 18 residues. V lost 3 bases, J lost 1 base, and 18 bases lay in between. CDR3 nucleotides: TGTGCCAGCAGCTTGAGGGCCCTCCCCGAGGGGAACACCGGGGAGCTGTTTTTT. Residues: CASSLRALPEGNTGELFF.

In this sample, this clonotype turned up a few times. Here the CDR3 DNA reads TGTGCCAGCTCACCACGGGAGTACTCAGATACGCAGTATTTT. This codes for CASSPREYSDTQYF. The chain recombines TRBV18 with TRBJ2-3; weak D call: TRBD2 (5 bases). This CDR3 spans 14 amino acids. The germline V and J ends were trimmed by 1 base and 4 bases, with 9 bases remaining between them. CDR1 and CDR2 from the germline V gene are KGHSH and LQKENI. The entire variable domain, with the rest obtained from reference TRBV18 and TRBJ2-3, is as follows: NAGVMQNPRHLVRRRGQEARLRCSPMKGHSHVYWYRQLPEEGLKFMVYLQKENIIDESGMPKERFSAEFPKEGPSILRIQQVVRGDSAAYFCASSPREYSDTQYFGPGTRLTVL.

The V call is TRBV20-1, the J call TRBJ1-4; the D gene is possibly TRBD1 (5 bases). This CDR3 is built from 13 residues. V lost 5 bases to trimming and J lost 4 bases, with 11 bases between them. CDR1 is DFQATT and CDR2 is SNEGSKA in the germline V gene (reference sequence). CDR3 residues: CSAPKGVNEKLFF. The CDR3 DNA follows: TGCAGTGCTCCAAAAGGGGTTAATGAAAAACTGTTTTTT.

The chain is built from TRBV12-3 or TRBV12-4 and TRBJ2-7; D perhaps matches TRBD1 (5 bases). The CDR3 runs 13 residues. V dropped 5 bases and J dropped 5 bases, with 13 bases sitting between them. In nucleotides, the CDR3 is TGTGCCAGCAGTAGGACCAGGGAAAACGAGCAGTACTTC. It codes for CASSRTRENEQYF.

The J gene is TRBJ2-3, the V gene TRBV7-3, with D tentatively TRBD1 (6 bases). Germline assignment: CDR1 SGHTA and CDR2 FQGTGA. Trimming took off 5 bases at V and 1 base at J, with 16 bases between the two ends. The CDR3 loop spans 16 amino acids. The CDR3 DNA follows: TGTGCCAGCAGCATAAAGACAGGACACCGCACAGATACGCAGTATTTT. Residues: CASSIKTGHRTDTQYF. Complete variable domain (other parts from reference TRBV7-3 and TRBJ2-3): GAGVSQTPSNKVTEKGKYVELRCDPISGHTALYWYRQSLGQGPEFLIYFQGTGAADDSGLPNDRFFAVRPEGSVSTLKIQRTERGDSAVYLCASSIKTGHRTDTQYFGPGTRLTVL.

Comment on this clonotype: A clone one base away is much larger, so this may be a read error. The rearrangement uses TRBV20-1 and TRBJ2-7; no firm D call. Germline V gene sequence: CDR1 DFQATT, CDR2 SNEGSKA (reference sequence). Between the trimmed V and J ends, which lost 4 bases and 2 bases, there was a span of 12 bases. The CDR3 spans 13 residues. This CDR3 reads CSATGIGTYEQYF. DNA for the CDR3: TGCAGTGCTACTGGGATAGGGACCTACGAGCAGTACTTC.